Each of the 9 T cell receptor beta chains below was sequenced from the same sample in a study of beta chain features in type 1 diabetes. These receptors lack a known antigen. Expressed TCRB transcripts were sequenced because the entire RNA isolate underwent reverse transcription. Data came from immunoSEQ multiplex PCR; TCRdb stores just in-frame clones and leaves some out. This table holds fewer than 300,000 clones, approximately 20% found once. Findings and limits, study-wide: Shorter TCRB CDR3s, moderately but significantly so, were found in Type 1 diabetes patients in all four CD4+ subsets.

The specimen sequenced was naive CD4+ T cells from blood. The receptors here all came from a woman in her thirties or forties with type 1 diabetes.

The chain combines TRBV4-3 with TRBJ1-5; D is unresolved. Germline V lookup: CDR1 LGHNA, CDR2 YSLEER. The CDR3 is 14 residues long. Trimming pared 0 bases from V and 1 base from J, leaving 4 bases between. CDR3 region: CASSQDVSNQPQHF. CDR3 bases: TGCGCCAGCAGCCAAGATGTAAGCAATCAGCCCCAGCATTTT.

This chain connects TRBV6-5 to TRBJ2-5; D not resolved. This CDR3 is built from 14 residues. CDR1 is MNHEY and CDR2 is SVGAGI in the germline V gene. Deletions cut 0 bases from V and 1 base from J, with 6 bases between. The chain's CDR3 is CASSYSYSQETQYF. Here the CDR3 DNA reads TGTGCCAGCAGTTACTCTTACAGCCAAGAGACCCAGTACTTC.

This clone showed up just once. The rearrangement uses TRBV5-8 and TRBJ1-2; 7 nucleotides match TRBD1. Looked up from germline, CDR1 is SGHTS and CDR2 is YDEGEE. The V segment lost 1 base and the J segment 4 bases; nucleotides outside the gene matches: 10. This CDR3 spans 16 amino acids. CDR3 amino acids: CASSLSMRQGLYGYTF. CDR3 coding DNA: TGTGCCAGCAGCTTGTCAATGAGACAGGGTCTCTATGGCTACACCTTC.

The genes are TRBV2 and TRBJ1-6, with 7 positions matching TRBD1. After removal of 6 bases from V and 4 bases from J, the junction contained 0 bases not matched to a gene. This CDR3 contains 13 residues. Germline CDR1 and CDR2: SNHLY and FYNNEI. CDR3 sequence reads: CASRDRYNSPLHF. The CDR3 bases are TGTGCCAGCAGGGACAGGTATAATTCACCCCTCCACTTT.

In its sample, this clone was seen a few times. The CDR3 coding sequence is TGTGCCACCAGCCCTGGACAGGCGGTGGCTTTCTTT. Translating gives CATSPGQAVAFF. V is TRBV15 and J is TRBJ1-1; 7 bases map to TRBD1. Trimming took 5 bases from V and 11 from J; bases not matched to a gene: 8. This CDR3 is 12 amino acids long. Germline V gene sequence: CDR1 LNHNV, CDR2 YYDKDF (reference sequence).

This clone was seen a few times. The chain carries TRBV7-9 and TRBJ2-3; 10 bases are a match to TRBD2. CDR1 SEHNR and CDR2 FQNEAQ come from the germline V gene (reference sequence). This CDR3 has 17 amino acids. Germline trimming cut 4 bases from V and 1 base from J; bases unmatched to any gene: 8. Here the CDR3 DNA reads TGTGCCAGCAGCTACCTCCCCGGGACTAGCGGCACAGATACGCAGTATTTT. This translates into CASSYLPGTSGTDTQYF.

V is TRBV9 and J is TRBJ2-1, with 8 nucleotides matching TRBD2. The CDR3 is 15 amino acids. CDR1 SGDLS and CDR2 YYNGEE come from the germline V gene. Trimming at V came to 3 bases and at J to 2 bases, leaving 4 bases not matched to a gene. The CDR3, as DNA: TGTGCCAGCAGCGATAGCGGGAATACCTACAATGAGCAGTTCTTC. This sequence encodes CASSDSGNTYNEQFF. The full variable domain, completed using reference TRBV9 and TRBJ2-1, is DSGVTQTPKHLITATGQRVTLRCSPRSGDLSVYWYQQSLDQGLQFLIQYYNGEERAKGNILERFSAQQFPDLHSELNLSSLELGDSALYFCASSDSGNTYNEQFFGPGTRLTVL.

This clone appeared a few times. The V call is TRBV10-3, the J call TRBJ2-1, with D possibly matching TRBD2 (6 bases). Germline lookup yields CDR1 ENHRY and CDR2 SYGVKD. Deletions cut 10 bases from V and 8 bases from J, with 18 bases between. CDR3 size: 13 residues. The CDR3, as DNA: TGTGCCACGAGACCTCGGGACTTGGATGAGCAGTTCTTC. Protein sequence: CATRPRDLDEQFF.

This clone was seen a handful of times. This chain links TRBV4-3 with TRBJ2-7, with D tentatively TRBD2 (5 bases). This CDR3 region has 18 residues. CDR1 is LGHNA and CDR2 is YSLEER in the germline V gene. V was pared by 0 bases and J by 1 base, with 19 bases between. The CDR3 DNA sequence: TGCGCCAGCAGCCAAGATATGCGGGCAGGCTCTACTTCCTACGAGCAGTACTTC. Protein sequence: CASSQDMRAGSTSYEQYF.